This T cell receptor (beta chain) was documented in a study of cytomegalovirus exposure and HLA in healthy donors. This clone was observed a single time. 60 Vbeta and 13 Jbeta primers were used in PCR. Libraries were prepared by immunoSEQ multiplex PCR; TCRdb keeps only in-frame clonotypes and omits some of them. The table records approximately 110,000 clones, roughly three quarters of them present only once. V was cut by 0 bases and J by 7 bases, with 6 bases left in between. The CDR3 has 13 amino acids. Germline lookup yields CDR1 SGHTA and CDR2 FQGNSA. Material for sequencing was PBMCs. The clonotype comes from a woman aged 45-65 years in good health and CMV-seropositive. The chain links TRBV7-2 to TRBJ2-2, with no clear D. CDR3 residues: CASSLALVGELFF. DNA of the CDR3: TGTGCCAGCAGCTTAGCCCTAGTCGGGGAGCTGTTTTTT.